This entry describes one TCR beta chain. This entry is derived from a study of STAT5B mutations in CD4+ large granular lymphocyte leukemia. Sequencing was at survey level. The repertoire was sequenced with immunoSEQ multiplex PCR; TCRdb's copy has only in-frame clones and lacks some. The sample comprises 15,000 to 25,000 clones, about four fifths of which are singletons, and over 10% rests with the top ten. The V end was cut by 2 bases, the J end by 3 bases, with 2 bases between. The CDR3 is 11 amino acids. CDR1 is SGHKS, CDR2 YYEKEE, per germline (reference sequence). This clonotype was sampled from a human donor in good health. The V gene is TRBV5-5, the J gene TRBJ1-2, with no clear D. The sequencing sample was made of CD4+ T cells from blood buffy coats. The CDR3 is CASSFYYGYTF. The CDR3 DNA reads TGTGCCAGCAGCTTTTACTATGGCTACACCTTC.